Listed below are T cell receptor beta chains from one sample, sequenced in a study of patients and donors after allogeneic stem cell transplantation. A single record per CDR3 protein comes from TCRdb applying MiXCR to the RT-PCR reads. The sample records 800,000 to 1,000,000 distinct CDR3 sequences, more than 15% being singletons. Sequenced: blood, either unsorted or a sorted T cell fraction (not recorded which). The receptors originated from a human donor who was either an allogeneic HSCT recipient or a stem cell or donor lymphocyte infusion donor (not recorded which). It is not recorded whose cells these are; they may come from a transplant donor. Both conserved end residues are part of each CDR3. D genes are given only for firm matches. A row's size may be missing; if present it is once, few, many or a size class.

D gene | J gene | V gene | clone size | CDR3 protein | CDR3 DNA
. | TRBJ2-3 | TRBV20-1 | . | CSAEGRSSMHTQYF | TGCAGTGCAGAGGGACGGTCGTCCATGCATACGCAGTATTTT
. | TRBJ2-7 | TRBV20-1 | few | CSARDPGTRAEQYF | TGCAGTGCTAGAGATCCGGGGACCAGGGCCGAGCAGTACTTC
. | TRBJ2-2 | TRBV5-4 | few | CASRSSDAGELFF | TGTGCCAGCAGGTCGAGTGACGCCGGGGAGCTGTTTTTT
TRBD1 | TRBJ2-7 | TRBV13 | . | CASSGWDSYEQYF | TGTGCCAGCAGCGGATGGGACAGCTACGAGCAGTACTTC
. | TRBJ2-7 | TRBV6-1 | few | CASTPYKPGDEQYF | TGTGCCAGCACCCCCTACAAACCAGGGGACGAGCAGTACTTC
. | TRBJ2-2 | TRBV19 | . | CASSIPQYTGELFF | TGTGCCAGTAGTATCCCGCAGTACACCGGGGAGCTGTTTTTT
. | TRBJ1-5 | TRBV20-1 | . | CSVERGTNQPQHF | TGCAGTGTTGAGAGGGGCACCAATCAGCCCCAGCATTTT
TRBD2 | TRBJ2-7 | TRBV15 | few | CATSRDRPSGPYEQYF | TGTGCCACCAGCAGAGATAGGCCTAGCGGACCCTACGAGCAGTACTTC
. | TRBJ1-5 | TRBV20-1 | . | CRARDPFPNQPQHF | TGCAGGGCTAGAGATCCTTTTCCGAATCAGCCCCAGCATTTT
TRBD1 | TRBJ1-2 | TRBV6-1 | few | CASSRGPSKNYGYTF | TGTGCCAGCAGTAGGGGGCCATCCAAGAACTATGGCTACACCTTC
. | TRBJ1-4 | TRBV2 | few | CASSLEKLFF | TGTGCCAGCAGTCTAGAAAAACTGTTTTTT
TRBD1 | TRBJ2-1 | TRBV24-1 | . | CATSGGTGVGLDEQFF | TGTGCCACCAGTGGGGGAACAGGGGTCGGGCTAGATGAGCAGTTCTTC
TRBD2 | TRBJ2-7 | TRBV6-5 | . | CASSYSERGRYEQYF | TGTGCCAGCAGTTACTCGGAGCGGGGTCGCTACGAGCAGTACTTC
. | TRBJ2-3 | TRBV7-8 | . | CASSEKWVGDTQYF | TGTGCCAGCAGCGAAAAATGGGTGGGCGATACGCAGTATTTT
. | TRBJ1-1 | TRBV12-3/TRBV12-4 | . | CASSWIGLGTEAFF | TGTGCCAGCAGTTGGATAGGGCTGGGGACTGAAGCTTTCTTT
. | TRBJ1-1 | TRBV5-1 | many | CASSEDDAEAFF | TGCGCCAGCAGCGAGGACGACGCTGAAGCTTTCTTT
TRBD1 | TRBJ1-5 | TRBV12-5 | many | CASGQGGLQPQHF | TGTGCTAGTGGTCAAGGGGGCTTACAGCCCCAGCATTTT
. | TRBJ2-7 | TRBV20-1 | . | CSAQPGAAYEQYF | TGCAGTGCCCAACCGGGAGCAGCCTACGAGCAGTACTTC
. | TRBJ2-7 | TRBV6-5 | . | CASSYSAGSREQYF | TGTGCCAGCAGTTACTCGGCAGGGTCGAGGGAGCAGTACTTC
TRBD1 | TRBJ2-6 | TRBV6-2/TRBV6-3 | . | CASSLGQGNPGANVLTF | TGTGCCAGCAGCCTCGGACAGGGTAATCCTGGGGCCAACGTCCTGACTTTC
. | TRBJ1-6 | TRBV30 | few | CAWSPSGNGSPLHF | TGTGCCTGGAGCCCATCGGGGAATGGGTCACCCCTCCACTTT
. | TRBJ1-2 | TRBV6-1 | few | CASAAVEGDSLDTF | TGTGCCAGCGCCGCAGTTGAGGGGGATTCTTTGGACACCTTC
. | TRBJ2-4 | TRBV20-1 | . | CSAIISPLGKNIQYF | TGCAGTGCTATAATAAGCCCGCTGGGCAAAAACATTCAGTACTTC
. | TRBJ1-1 | TRBV20-1 | . | CSARENVIGSHTEAFF | TGCAGTGCTAGAGAAAACGTAATTGGGAGCCACACTGAAGCTTTCTTT
. | TRBJ2-7 | TRBV15 | few | CATSRERERSYEQYF | TGTGCCACCAGCAGAGAAAGGGAACGCTCCTACGAGCAGTACTTC
. | TRBJ2-3 | TRBV30 | . | CAWVSQALGADTQYF | TGTGCCTGGGTCTCCCAGGCACTAGGGGCAGATACGCAGTATTTT
TRBD2 | TRBJ2-5 | TRBV12-3/TRBV12-4 | . | CASSERASGAYQETQYF | TGTGCCAGCAGCGAGAGGGCTAGCGGGGCGTACCAAGAGACCCAGTACTTC
TRBD2 | TRBJ2-7 | TRBV29-1 | many | CSVRTSGNYEQYF | TGCAGCGTTAGGACTAGCGGAAACTACGAGCAGTACTTC
. | TRBJ2-7 | TRBV29-1 | many | CSVESWTRGAYEQYF | TGCAGCGTTGAAAGTTGGACTAGGGGGGCCTACGAGCAGTACTTC
TRBD2 | TRBJ2-2 | TRBV5-1 | few | CASSRPGGRGTGELFF | TGCGCCAGCAGCCGACCGGGAGGGCGGGGCACCGGGGAGCTGTTTTTT
. | TRBJ2-1 | TRBV12-3/TRBV12-4 | . | CASSFLAVYNEQFF | TGTGCCAGCAGTTTCCTAGCAGTATACAATGAGCAGTTCTTC
. | TRBJ1-2 | TRBV27 | . | CASSLVGSLINYGYTF | TGTGCCAGCAGTTTAGTCGGCAGCTTAATAAACTATGGCTACACCTTC
. | TRBJ1-2 | TRBV6-6 | . | CASTTSNYGYTF | TGTGCCAGCACCACCTCTAACTATGGCTACACCTTC
. | TRBJ1-6 | TRBV7-6 | . | CASSLKIGGSSPLHF | TGTGCCAGCAGCTTGAAAATTGGGGGGTCCTCACCCCTCCACTTT
. | TRBJ2-1 | TRBV3-1 | . | CASSAPGTPDNEQFF | TGTGCCAGCAGCGCCCCCGGGACACCAGACAATGAGCAGTTCTTC
. | TRBJ1-5 | TRBV5-1 | few | CASSPTPNQPQHF | TGCGCCAGCAGCCCCACCCCCAATCAGCCCCAGCATTTT
. | TRBJ2-6 | TRBV5-1 | . | CASSLARAGPSGANVLTF | TGCGCCAGCAGCTTGGCACGGGCAGGCCCTTCTGGGGCCAACGTCCTGACTTTC
TRBD2 | TRBJ2-7 | TRBV9 | . | CASSVGGVSGNYEQYF | TGTGCCAGCAGCGTAGGAGGTGTTAGCGGGAACTACGAGCAGTACTTC
. | TRBJ2-1 | TRBV20-1 | . | CSASARWREYEQFF | TGCAGTGCTAGTGCCCGCTGGCGGGAATATGAGCAGTTCTTC
TRBD1 | TRBJ1-1 | TRBV5-1 | . | CASSSQPTGTANTEAFF | TGCGCCAGCAGCTCTCAACCTACCGGGACAGCAAACACTGAAGCTTTCTTT
. | TRBJ1-1 | TRBV12-3/TRBV12-4 | . | CASSFQGMGEAFF | TGTGCCAGCAGTTTTCAGGGGATGGGTGAAGCTTTCTTT
. | TRBJ2-7 | TRBV5-6 | . | CASSLVLVSYEQYF | TGTGCCAGCAGCCTAGTGCTAGTTTCCTACGAGCAGTACTTC
. | TRBJ1-1 | TRBV5-1 | . | CASSLDPAGNTEAFF | TGCGCCAGCAGCTTGGATCCCGCTGGGAACACTGAAGCTTTCTTT
TRBD2 | TRBJ2-3 | TRBV5-1 | . | CASSPGLAFGTDTQYF | TGCGCCAGCAGTCCGGGACTAGCGTTTGGCACAGATACGCAGTATTTT
. | TRBJ1-1 | TRBV4-3 | . | CASSQGLYTEAFF | TGCGCCAGCAGCCAAGGACTCTACACTGAAGCTTTCTTT
. | TRBJ2-1 | TRBV5-6 | . | CASSKNAEGYNEQFF | TGTGCCAGCAGTAAGAACGCGGAGGGGTACAATGAGCAGTTCTTC
. | TRBJ1-5 | TRBV24-1 | . | CATSEGRISNQPQHF | TGTGCCACCAGTGAAGGACGGATTAGCAATCAGCCCCAGCATTTT
. | TRBJ1-1 | TRBV5-1 | . | CASSADIGAFF | TGCGCCAGCAGCGCCGACATCGGAGCTTTCTTT
. | TRBJ2-1 | TRBV25-1 | many | CASSESLGQGSEQFF | TGTGCCAGCAGTGAATCCCTAGGGCAGGGTAGTGAGCAGTTCTTC
. | TRBJ1-1 | TRBV6-1 | . | CASSEAQLSRAFF | TGTGCCAGCAGTGAAGCTCAACTGTCAAGGGCTTTCTTT
. | TRBJ1-1 | TRBV27 | . | CASSLNRQNTEAFF | TGTGCCAGCAGTTTAAATCGGCAGAACACTGAAGCTTTCTTT
TRBD1 | TRBJ1-3 | TRBV4-2 | . | CASSQAGQPSRSGNTIYF | TGTGCCAGCAGCCAAGCGGGACAGCCTTCACGCTCTGGAAACACCATATATTTT
. | TRBJ2-3 | TRBV20-1 | few | CRVGLRESTDTQYF | TGCAGAGTGGGTTTGCGCGAATCCACAGATACGCAGTATTTT
TRBD2 | TRBJ2-1 | TRBV20-1 | few | CSARVGLASGDSSYNEQFF | TGCAGTGCTAGAGTGGGTTTGGCTAGCGGGGACTCCTCCTACAATGAGCAGTTCTTC
. | TRBJ1-2 | TRBV11-2 | . | CASSLLRTNYGYTF | TGTGCCAGCAGCTTACTTCGAACTAACTATGGCTACACCTTC
TRBD1 | TRBJ2-7 | TRBV15 | few | CATSRDTGQGKLGQYF | TGTGCCACCAGCAGAGATACGGGACAGGGGAAGTTGGGGCAGTACTTC
TRBD1 | TRBJ2-7 | TRBV6-1 | . | CASSEWDSSSYEQYF | TGTGCCAGCAGTGAATGGGACAGTAGCTCCTACGAGCAGTACTTC
. | TRBJ1-1 | TRBV5-1 | . | CASSTAQGSEAFF | TGCGCCAGCAGCACCGCTCAGGGCTCCGAGGCTTTCTTT
. | TRBJ2-2 | TRBV5-6 | . | CASSLQVKKAGELFF | TGTGCCAGCAGCCTACAGGTTAAGAAGGCCGGGGAGCTGTTTTTT